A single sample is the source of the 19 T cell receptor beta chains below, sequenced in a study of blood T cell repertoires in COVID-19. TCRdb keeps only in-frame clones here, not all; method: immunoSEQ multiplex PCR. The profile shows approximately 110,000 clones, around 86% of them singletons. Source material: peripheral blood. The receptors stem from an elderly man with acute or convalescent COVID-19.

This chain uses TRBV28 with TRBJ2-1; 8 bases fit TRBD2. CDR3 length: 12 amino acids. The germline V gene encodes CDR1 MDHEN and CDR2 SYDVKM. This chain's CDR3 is CSSGFAYNEQFF. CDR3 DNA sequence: TGTTCTAGCGGGTTCGCCTACAATGAGCAGTTCTTC.

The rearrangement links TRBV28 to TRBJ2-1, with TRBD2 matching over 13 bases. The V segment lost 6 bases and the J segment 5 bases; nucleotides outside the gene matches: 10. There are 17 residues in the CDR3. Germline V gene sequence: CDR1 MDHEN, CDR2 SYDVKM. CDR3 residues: CASRGTSGDLTHNEQFF. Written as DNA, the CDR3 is TGTGCCAGCAGAGGGACTAGCGGGGACCTCACCCACAATGAGCAGTTCTTC. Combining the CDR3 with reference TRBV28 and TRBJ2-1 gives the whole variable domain DVKVTQSSRYLVKRTGEKVFLECVQDMDHENMFWYRQDPGLGLRLIYFSYDVKMKEKGDIPEGYSVSREKKERFSLILESASTNQTSMYLCASRGTSGDLTHNEQFFGPGTRLTVL.

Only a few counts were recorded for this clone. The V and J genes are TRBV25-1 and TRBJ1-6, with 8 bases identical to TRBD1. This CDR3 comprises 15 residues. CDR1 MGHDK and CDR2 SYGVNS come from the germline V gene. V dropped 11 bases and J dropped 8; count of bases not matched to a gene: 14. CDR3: CACCDGATGDSPLHF. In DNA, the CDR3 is TGTGCCTGCTGTGATGGCGCGACAGGGGATTCACCCCTCCACTTT.

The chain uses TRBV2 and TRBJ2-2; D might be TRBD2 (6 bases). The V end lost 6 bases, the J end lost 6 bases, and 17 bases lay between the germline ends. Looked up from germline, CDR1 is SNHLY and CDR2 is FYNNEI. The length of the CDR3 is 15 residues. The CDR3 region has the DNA TGTGCCAGCAGCACCCACGCGGGGCTGGCCGGGGAGCTGTTTTTT. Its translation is CASSTHAGLAGELFF.

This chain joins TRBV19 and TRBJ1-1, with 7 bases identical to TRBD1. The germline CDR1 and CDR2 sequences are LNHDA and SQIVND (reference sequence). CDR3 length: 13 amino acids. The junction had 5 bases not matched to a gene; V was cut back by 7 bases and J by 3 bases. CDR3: CASTRGADTEAFF. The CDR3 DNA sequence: TGTGCCAGTACCAGGGGGGCGGACACTGAAGCTTTCTTT.

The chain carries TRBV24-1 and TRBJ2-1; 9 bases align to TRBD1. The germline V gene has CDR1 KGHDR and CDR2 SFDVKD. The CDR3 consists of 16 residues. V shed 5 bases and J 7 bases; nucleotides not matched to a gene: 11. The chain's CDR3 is CATSVGQGRGLNEQFF. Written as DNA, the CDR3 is TGTGCCACCAGTGTGGGACAGGGTAGGGGACTGAATGAGCAGTTCTTC.

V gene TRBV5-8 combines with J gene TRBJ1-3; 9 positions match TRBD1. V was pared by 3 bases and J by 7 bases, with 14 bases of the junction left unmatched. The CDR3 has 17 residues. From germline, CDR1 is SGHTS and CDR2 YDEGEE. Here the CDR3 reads CASSWGQGIPLRNTIYF. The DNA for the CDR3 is TGTGCCAGCAGCTGGGGACAGGGTATACCGTTGAGGAACACCATATATTTT.

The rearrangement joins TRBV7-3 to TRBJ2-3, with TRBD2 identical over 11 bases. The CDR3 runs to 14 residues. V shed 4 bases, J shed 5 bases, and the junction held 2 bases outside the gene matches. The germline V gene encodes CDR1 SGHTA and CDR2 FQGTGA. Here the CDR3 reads CASSSGLAGDTQYF. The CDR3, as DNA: TGTGCCAGCAGCTCAGGACTAGCGGGAGATACGCAGTATTTT.

The CDR3 nucleotides read TGTGCCAGCAGTCCCCCGAGCGGGGGTTCCTACAATGAGCAGTTCTTC. This codes for CASSPPSGGSYNEQFF. The genes are TRBV28 and TRBJ2-1; TRBD2 agrees at 8 bases. Unmatched junction bases numbered 7, after V lost 5 bases and J lost 1 base. The V gene's germline CDR1 is MDHEN and CDR2 SYDVKM. The CDR3 is made up of 16 amino acids.

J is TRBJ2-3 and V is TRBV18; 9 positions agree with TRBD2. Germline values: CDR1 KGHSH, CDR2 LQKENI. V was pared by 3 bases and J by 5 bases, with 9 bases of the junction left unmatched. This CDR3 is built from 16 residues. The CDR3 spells CASSPLASGTGDTQYF. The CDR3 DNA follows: TGTGCCAGCTCACCTCTGGCTAGCGGGACGGGAGATACGCAGTATTTT.

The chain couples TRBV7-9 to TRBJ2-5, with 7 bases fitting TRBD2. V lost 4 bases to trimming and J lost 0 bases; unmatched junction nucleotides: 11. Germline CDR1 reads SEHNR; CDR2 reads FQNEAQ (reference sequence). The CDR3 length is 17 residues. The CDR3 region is CASSSRGGNTHQETQYF. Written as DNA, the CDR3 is TGTGCCAGCAGCTCGCGGGGAGGGAATACCCACCAAGAGACCCAGTACTTC.

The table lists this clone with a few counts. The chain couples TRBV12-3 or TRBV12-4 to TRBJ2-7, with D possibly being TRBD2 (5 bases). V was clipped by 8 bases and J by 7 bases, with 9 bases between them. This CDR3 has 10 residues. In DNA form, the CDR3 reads TGTGCCAGCGCAAGGAGGGAGCAGTACTTC. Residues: CASARREQYF.

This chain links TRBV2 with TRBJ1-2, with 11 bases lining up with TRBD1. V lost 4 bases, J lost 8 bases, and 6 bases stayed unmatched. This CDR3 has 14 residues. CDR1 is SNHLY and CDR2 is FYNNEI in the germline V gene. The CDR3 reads CASSGPGTGGGYTF. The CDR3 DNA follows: TGTGCCAGCAGTGGCCCCGGGACAGGGGGAGGCTACACCTTC.

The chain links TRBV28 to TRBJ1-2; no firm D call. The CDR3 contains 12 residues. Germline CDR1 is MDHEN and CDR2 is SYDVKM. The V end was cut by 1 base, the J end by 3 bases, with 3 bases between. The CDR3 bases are TGTGCCAGCAGTTTATCATACTATGGCTACACCTTC. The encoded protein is CASSLSYYGYTF.

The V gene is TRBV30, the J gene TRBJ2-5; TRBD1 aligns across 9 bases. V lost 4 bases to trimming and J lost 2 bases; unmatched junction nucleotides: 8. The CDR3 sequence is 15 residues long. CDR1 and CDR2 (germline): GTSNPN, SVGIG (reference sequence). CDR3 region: CAWTRNRGRQETQYF. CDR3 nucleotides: TGTGCCTGGACCCGGAACAGGGGGCGACAAGAGACCCAGTACTTC.

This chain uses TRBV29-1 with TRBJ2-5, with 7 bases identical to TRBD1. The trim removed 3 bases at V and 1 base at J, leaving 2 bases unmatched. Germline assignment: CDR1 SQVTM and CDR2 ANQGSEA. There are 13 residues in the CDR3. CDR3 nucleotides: TGCAGCGTTGAGGGACAGCTCCAAGAGACCCAGTACTTC. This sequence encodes CSVEGQLQETQYF.

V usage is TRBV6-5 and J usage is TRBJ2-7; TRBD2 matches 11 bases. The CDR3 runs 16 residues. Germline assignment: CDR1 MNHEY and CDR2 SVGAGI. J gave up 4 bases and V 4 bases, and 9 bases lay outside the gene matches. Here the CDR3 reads CASSFSGTSGSYEQYF. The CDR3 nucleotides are TGTGCCAGCAGTTTCTCCGGGACTAGCGGTTCGTACGAGCAGTACTTC.

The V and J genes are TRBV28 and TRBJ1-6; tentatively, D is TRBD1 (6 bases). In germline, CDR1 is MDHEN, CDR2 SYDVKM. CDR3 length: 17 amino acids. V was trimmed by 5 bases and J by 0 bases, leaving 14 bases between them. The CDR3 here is CASSRGGPYSYNSPLHF. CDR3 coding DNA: TGTGCCAGCAGTAGGGGGGGTCCATACTCCTATAATTCACCCCTCCACTTT.

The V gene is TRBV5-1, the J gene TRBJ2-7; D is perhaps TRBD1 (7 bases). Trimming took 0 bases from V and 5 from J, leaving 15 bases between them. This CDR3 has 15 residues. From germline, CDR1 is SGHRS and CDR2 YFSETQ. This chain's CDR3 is CASSLGSGGRDEQYF. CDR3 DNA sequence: TGCGCCAGCAGCTTGGGCTCAGGGGGGCGGGACGAGCAGTACTTC.